Below are 23 T cell receptor beta chains sequenced from a single sample in a study of CD8+ T cells in alopecia areata. cDNA serving as the sequencing template came from extracted, reverse transcribed RNA. The method was immunoSEQ multiplex PCR; TCRdb's version includes in-frame clones alone and lacks a portion of them. The data hold tens of thousands of clones, with roughly 62% observed a single time. CD4+ cells from about five patients underwent sorting into CD25+CD127- cells. The sequenced sample was CD4+ Tregs sorted from blood. The receptors were sampled from a human donor with alopecia areata.

This clone has only one observation. This chain links TRBV14 with TRBJ2-1, with D possibly being TRBD1 (6 bases). Per the germline V gene, CDR1 is SGHDN and CDR2 is FVKESK. The CDR3 is 17 amino acids. Trimming removed 3 bases from V and 5 bases from J, with 20 bases in between. The CDR3 region has the DNA TGTGCCAGCAGCCAGTCCCCGGGCAGGGGTAACCACAATGAGCAGTTCTTC. Its translation is CASSQSPGRGNHNEQFF.

This clone was found a few times. V is TRBV28 and J is TRBJ2-2; D might be TRBD2 (5 bases). Germline V gene sequence: CDR1 MDHEN, CDR2 SYDVKM. This CDR3 spans 15 amino acids. V lost 5 bases, J lost 2 bases, and 12 bases lay in between. The CDR3 spells CASSPGSPNTGELFF. Here the CDR3 DNA reads TGTGCCAGCAGTCCGGGATCTCCTAACACCGGGGAGCTGTTTTTT.

This clone has a handful of counts. The CDR3 loop reads CASRGQGTGANVLTF. The CDR3 DNA reads as TGTGCCAGCAGGGGTCAGGGAACTGGGGCCAACGTCCTGACTTTC. The genes are TRBV27 and TRBJ2-6; maybe TRBD1 (5 bases). The germline V gene has CDR1 MNHEY and CDR2 SMNVEV (reference sequence). This CDR3 is 15 amino acids long. V was cut by 6 bases and J by 2 bases, with 11 bases left in between. The whole variable domain, remainder taken from reference TRBV27 and TRBJ2-6, is EAQVTQNPRYLITVTGKKLTVTCSQNMNHEYMSWYRQDPGLGLRQIYYSMNVEVTDKGDVPEGYKVSRKEKRNFPLILESPSPNQTSLYFCASRGQGTGANVLTFGAGSRLTVL.

The rearrangement joins TRBV28 to TRBJ1-5; D remains ambiguous. Trimming stripped 3 bases from V and 0 bases from J, with 3 bases between. The CDR3 loop spans 13 amino acids. The germline CDR1 and CDR2 sequences are MDHEN and SYDVKM. Written as DNA, the CDR3 is TGTGCCAGCAGTTTTGATAGCAATCAGCCCCAGCATTTT. Translating it yields CASSFDSNQPQHF. Variable domain in full (rest from reference TRBV28 and TRBJ1-5): DVKVTQSSRYLVKRTGEKVFLECVQDMDHENMFWYRQDPGLGLRLIYFSYDVKMKEKGDIPEGYSVSREKKERFSLILESASTNQTSMYLCASSFDSNQPQHFGDGTRLSIL.

The chain uses TRBV7-2 and TRBJ1-2; the match to TRBD1 covers 7 bases. CDR1 is SGHTA and CDR2 is FQGNSA in the germline V gene. This CDR3 is 15 amino acids long. V dropped 5 bases and J dropped 4; count of bases not matched to a gene: 10. Written as DNA, the CDR3 is TGTGCCAGCAGCGACCTGGGACAGCCACTCTATGGCTACACCTTC. It is translated as CASSDLGQPLYGYTF. Together with reference TRBV7-2 and TRBJ1-2, the CDR3 gives the full variable domain: GAGVSQSPSNKVTEKGKDVELRCDPISGHTALYWYRQSLGQGLEFLIYFQGNSAPDKSGLPSDRFSAERTGGSVSTLTIQRTQQEDSAVYLCASSDLGQPLYGYTFGSGTRLTVV.

The chain carries TRBV7-2 and TRBJ2-3; D is ambiguous. Germline values: CDR1 SGHTA, CDR2 FQGNSA. V was cut by 7 bases and J by 8 bases, with 13 bases left in between. The CDR3 extends over 12 amino acids. CDR3 sequence reads: CASTTFFPTQYF. CDR3 DNA: TGTGCCAGCACCACCTTTTTCCCTACGCAGTATTTT.

The chain couples TRBV15 to TRBJ2-3, with TRBD2 matching 8 bases. Germline lookup yields CDR1 LNHNV and CDR2 YYDKDF (reference sequence). CDR3 length: 17 amino acids. V shed 3 bases, J shed 1 base, and the junction held 9 bases outside the gene matches. CDR3: CATSSLSSGGGTDTQYF. CDR3 bases: TGTGCCACCAGCAGCCTCTCCTCCGGGGGGGGCACAGATACGCAGTATTTT.

The chain recombines TRBV6-5 with TRBJ1-2; D perhaps matches TRBD1 (6 bases). The germline CDR1 and CDR2 sequences are MNHEY and SVGAGI. The CDR3 has 13 amino acids. V lost 5 bases and J 2 bases, leaving 9 bases between the germline ends. CDR3 nucleotides: TGTGCCAGCAGTCGGACAGCGAACTATGGCTACACCTTC. It is translated as CASSRTANYGYTF.

The chain uses TRBV29-1 and TRBJ1-1, with D unresolved. V dropped 3 bases and J dropped 6 bases, with 17 bases sitting between them. The length of the CDR3 is 14 residues. Germline V CDR1 and CDR2: SQVTM, ANQGSEA. The CDR3, as DNA: TGCAGCGTTGAGCGCGTTACCGACGCCGCTGAAGCTTTCTTT. Translated, it gives CSVERVTDAAEAFF.

The chain employs TRBV6-1 and TRBJ2-5; 16 bases map to TRBD2. CDR1 is MNHNS and CDR2 is SASEGT in the germline V gene. CDR3 length: 15 residues. The V segment lost 5 bases and the J segment 8 bases; nucleotides outside the gene matches: 5. This chain's CDR3 is CASSSGLAGGGTQYF. CDR3 DNA sequence: TGTGCCAGCAGTTCGGGACTAGCGGGGGGGGGCACCCAGTACTTC.

This clone was counted only a few times. The chain combines TRBV2 with TRBJ2-7; maybe TRBD2 (6 bases). Per the germline V gene, CDR1 is SNHLY and CDR2 is FYNNEI. The V and J ends lost 4 bases and 7 bases respectively, with 32 bases between them. The CDR3 contains 19 residues. CDR3 amino acids: CASSGGNSGTHPAKTEQYF. In DNA, the CDR3 is TGTGCCAGCAGTGGGGGTAATAGCGGAACCCACCCCGCGAAGACTGAGCAGTACTTC. The entire variable domain, with the rest obtained from reference TRBV2 and TRBJ2-7, is as follows: EPEVTQTPSHQVTQMGQEVILRCVPISNHLYFYWYRQILGQKVEFLVSFYNNEISEKSEIFDDQFSVERPDGSNFTLKIRSTKLEDSAMYFCASSGGNSGTHPAKTEQYFGPGTRLTVT.

This sequence joins TRBV25-1 and TRBJ1-6; 7 bases are a match to TRBD1. J gave up 9 bases and V 6 bases, and 5 bases lay outside the gene matches. The CDR3 contains 13 residues. In germline, CDR1 is MGHDK, CDR2 SYGVNS. The DNA for the CDR3 is TGTGCCAGCAGAGACAGGGAGAGTTCACCCCTCCACTTT. As protein: CASRDRESSPLHF. The full variable domain, with the rest looked up from reference TRBV25-1 and TRBJ1-6, is EADIYQTPRYLVIGTGKKITLECSQTMGHDKMYWYQQDPGMELHLIHYSYGVNSTEKGDLSSESTVSRIRTEHFPLTLESARPSHTSQYLCASRDRESSPLHFGNGTRLTVT.

This clone was seen a handful of times. This chain joins TRBV2 and TRBJ1-5, with D possibly TRBD1 on 5 matching bases. Per the germline V gene, CDR1 is SNHLY and CDR2 is FYNNEI. The length of the CDR3 is 15 residues. Trimming shortened V by 2 bases and J by 1 base, and 9 bases separated the two germline ends. The CDR3 DNA sequence: TGTGCCAGCAGTGAACGGGGGACGAGCAATCAGCCCCAGCATTTT. Translated, it gives CASSERGTSNQPQHF.

The rearrangement uses TRBV7-2 and TRBJ2-3; D possibly corresponds to TRBD1 (7 bases). The V end was cut by 4 bases, the J end by 11 bases, with 16 bases between. Germline lookup yields CDR1 SGHTA and CDR2 FQGNSA. This CDR3 contains 13 residues. CDR3 sequence: CASSSPRGRWQYF. DNA of the CDR3: TGTGCCAGCAGCTCCCCCAGGGGGAGGTGGCAGTATTTT.

The CDR3 nucleotides read TGTGCCAGCAGCTTAGCTAGCGGGGGCTTCTCCTACAATGAGCAGTTCTTC. It is translated as CASSLASGGFSYNEQFF. The chain carries TRBV7-2 and TRBJ2-1; 9 bases fit TRBD2. This CDR3 spans 17 amino acids. CDR1 and CDR2 from the germline V gene are SGHTA and FQGNSA. Trimming removed 0 bases from V and 0 bases from J; junction bases left unmatched: 3. Combining the CDR3 with reference TRBV7-2 and TRBJ2-1 gives the whole variable domain GAGVSQSPSNKVTEKGKDVELRCDPISGHTALYWYRQSLGQGLEFLIYFQGNSAPDKSGLPSDRFSAERTGGSVSTLTIQRTQQEDSAVYLCASSLASGGFSYNEQFFGPGTRLTVL.

The V call is TRBV2, the J call TRBJ2-5; the match to TRBD2 covers 10 bases. The germline V gene has CDR1 SNHLY and CDR2 FYNNEI. Trimming took 5 bases from V and 4 from J; bases not matched to a gene: 13. The length of the CDR3 is 17 residues. CDR3 in DNA: TGTGCCAGCAGTTGGGGGCTAGCGGGGGTGATTGGAGAGACCCAGTACTTC. Translated, it gives CASSWGLAGVIGETQYF.

The rearrangement joins TRBV28 to TRBJ2-1; 10 bases match TRBD2. Germline V CDR1 and CDR2: MDHEN, SYDVKM. The CDR3 consists of 17 residues. The J segment lost 12 bases and the V segment lost 5 bases, leaving 19 bases of the junction unmatched. The chain's CDR3 is CASSPLAGGSYNEGQFF. CDR3 DNA: TGTGCCAGCAGTCCTTTAGCGGGGGGCTCCTACAATGAGGGGCAGTTCTTC.

J is TRBJ2-3 and V is TRBV18; 11 nucleotides align to TRBD2. Trimming removed 6 bases from V and 8 bases from J; junction bases left unmatched: 10. Per the germline V gene, CDR1 is KGHSH and CDR2 is LQKENI. This CDR3 comprises 15 residues. The CDR3 nucleotides read TGTGCCAGCTCGCCTTCGGGACTAGCGGATATTACGCAGTATTTT. It is translated as CASSPSGLADITQYF. The full variable domain, rest sourced from reference TRBV18 and TRBJ2-3, is NAGVMQNPRHLVRRRGQEARLRCSPMKGHSHVYWYRQLPEEGLKFMVYLQKENIIDESGMPKERFSAEFPKEGPSILRIQQVVRGDSAAYFCASSPSGLADITQYFGPGTRLTVL.

The chain combines TRBV25-1 with TRBJ2-1; 10 nucleotides align to TRBD2. In germline, CDR1 is MGHDK, CDR2 SYGVNS. The CDR3 is 16 residues long. The V segment lost 1 base and the J segment 8 bases; nucleotides outside the gene matches: 8. CDR3 in DNA: TGTGCCAGCAGTGAATCCCTAGCGGGGGAGCGAGATGAGCAGTTCTTC. Protein: CASSESLAGERDEQFF.

This clone was counted once. J is TRBJ2-7 and V is TRBV2; D not certain. V lost 8 bases to trimming and J lost 5 bases, with 10 bases between them. CDR1 is SNHLY and CDR2 is FYNNEI in the germline V gene. This CDR3 has 11 residues. The CDR3 sequence is CASEMDNEQYF. In DNA, the CDR3 is TGTGCCAGCGAAATGGATAACGAGCAGTACTTC.

The chain carries TRBV30 and TRBJ2-7, with 9 bases lining up with TRBD2. Germline loops: CDR1 GTSNPN, CDR2 SVGIG (reference sequence). The V gene end was trimmed by 2 bases and the J gene end by 2 bases; junction bases not matched to a gene: 13. The length of the CDR3 is 17 residues. The CDR3, as DNA: TGTGCCTGGAGTCCCCTCCCCCGACTAGCGGTAACCTACGAGCAGTACTTC. Protein sequence: CAWSPLPRLAVTYEQYF.

This clone was observed a single time. This chain connects TRBV2 to TRBJ2-2; 9 bases are shared with TRBD1. This CDR3 spans 15 amino acids. The V segment lost 4 bases and the J segment 6 bases; nucleotides outside the gene matches: 6. In germline, CDR1 is SNHLY, CDR2 FYNNEI. CDR3 region: CASSADRGSAGELFF. The CDR3 DNA reads TGTGCCAGCAGTGCCGACAGGGGGAGCGCCGGGGAGCTGTTTTTT.

The genes are TRBV7-9 and TRBJ1-2; TRBD1 might be the D (5 bases). The CDR3 has 14 residues. Germline V gene data show CDR1 as SEHNR and CDR2 as FQNEAQ (reference sequence). Trimming stripped 4 bases from V and 4 bases from J, with 13 bases between. The CDR3: CASSSGPGRYGYTF. In nucleotides, the CDR3 is TGTGCCAGCAGCTCGGGACCCGGCCGCTATGGCTACACCTTC.